This T cell receptor (beta chain) was identified during a study of CD8+CD57+ T cells in acquired aplastic anemia. At the level of the study: The study obtained an average of around 2.9 ug of DNA from sorted CD4+ and CD8+ cells. Study conclusions and caveats: Patients versus controls showed no significant CD8+ Simpson's diversity difference.

Genomic DNA was employed as the template in profiling TCR beta VDJ and CDR3. TCRdb recomputed calls from the reads with MiXCR, one row per CDR3 protein. Among 150,000 or so distinct CDR3 sequences listed, approximately 52% were seen once. The CDR3 has 13 amino acids. Germline V gene sequence: CDR1 MNHNS, CDR2 SASEGT. Trimming cost V 8 bases and J 5 bases; bases outside gene matches: 8. Patients picked for sequencing had shown CD8+CD57+ cell expansion detected by flow cytometry. With regard to this clonotype: Its matching antigen is unknown. A much larger clone differs from this one at a single base, so this may be a read error. The CDR3 does not end in the conserved phenylalanine or tryptophan, so this is likely a read error.

The chain is built from TRBV6-1 and TRBJ1-1; 7 positions agree with TRBD1. This TCR was recovered from a human donor with aplastic anemia. Input material: sorted CD4+, CD8+, or CD8+CD57+ T cells (not recorded which) from PBMCs. The CDR3 sequence: CASPAGGGTEAFS. CDR3 coding DNA: TGTGCCAGCCCTGCAGGGGGAGGGACTGAAGCTTTCTCT.